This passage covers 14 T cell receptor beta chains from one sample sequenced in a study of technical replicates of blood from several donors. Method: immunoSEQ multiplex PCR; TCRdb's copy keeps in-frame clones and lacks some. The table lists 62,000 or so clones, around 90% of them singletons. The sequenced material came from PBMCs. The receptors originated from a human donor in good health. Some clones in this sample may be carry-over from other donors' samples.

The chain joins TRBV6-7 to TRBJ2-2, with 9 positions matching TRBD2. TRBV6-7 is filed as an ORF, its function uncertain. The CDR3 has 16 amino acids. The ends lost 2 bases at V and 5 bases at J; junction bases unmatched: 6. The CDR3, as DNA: TGTGCCAGCAGTTACGGTAGCGGGAGAGGAACCGGGGAGCTGTTTTTT. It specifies CASSYGSGRGTGELFF.

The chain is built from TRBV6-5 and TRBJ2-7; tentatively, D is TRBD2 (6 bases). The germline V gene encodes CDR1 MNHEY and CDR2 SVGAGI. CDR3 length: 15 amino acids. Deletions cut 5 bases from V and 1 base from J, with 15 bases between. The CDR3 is CASSPGGTRSYEQYF. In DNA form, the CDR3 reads TGTGCCAGCAGTCCTGGCGGGACCCGGTCCTACGAGCAGTACTTC.

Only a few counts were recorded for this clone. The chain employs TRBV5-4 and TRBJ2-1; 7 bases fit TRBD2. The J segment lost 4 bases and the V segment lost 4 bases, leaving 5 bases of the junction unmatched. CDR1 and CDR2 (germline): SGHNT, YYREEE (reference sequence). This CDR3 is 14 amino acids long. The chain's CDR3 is CASSPRAGYNEQFF. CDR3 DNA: TGTGCCAGCAGCCCCAGAGCGGGGTACAATGAGCAGTTCTTC.

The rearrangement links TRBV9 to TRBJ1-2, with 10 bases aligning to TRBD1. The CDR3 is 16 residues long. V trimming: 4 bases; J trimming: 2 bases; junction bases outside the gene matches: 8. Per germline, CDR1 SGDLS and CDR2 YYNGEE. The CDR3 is CASSTQPGQGNYGYTF. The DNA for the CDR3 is TGTGCCAGCAGCACCCAACCGGGACAGGGGAACTATGGCTACACCTTC. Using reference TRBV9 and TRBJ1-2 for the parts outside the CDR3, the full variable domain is DSGVTQTPKHLITATGQRVTLRCSPRSGDLSVYWYQQSLDQGLQFLIQYYNGEERAKGNILERFSAQQFPDLHSELNLSSLELGDSALYFCASSTQPGQGNYGYTFGSGTRLTVV.

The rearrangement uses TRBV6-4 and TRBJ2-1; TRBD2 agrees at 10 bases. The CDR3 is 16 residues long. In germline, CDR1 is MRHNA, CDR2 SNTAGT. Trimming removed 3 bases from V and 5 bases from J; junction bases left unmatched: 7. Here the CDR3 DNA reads TGTGCCAGCAGTGATGGCCCAGCGGGGGGGAACAATGAGCAGTTCTTC. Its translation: CASSDGPAGGNNEQFF.

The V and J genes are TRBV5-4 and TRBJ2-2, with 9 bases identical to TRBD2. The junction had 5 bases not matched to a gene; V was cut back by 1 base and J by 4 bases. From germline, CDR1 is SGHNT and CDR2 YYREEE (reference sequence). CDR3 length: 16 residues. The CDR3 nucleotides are TGTGCCAGCAGCTTGTCCAGCGGGGGGTCCACCGGGGAGCTGTTTTTT. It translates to CASSLSSGGSTGELFF.

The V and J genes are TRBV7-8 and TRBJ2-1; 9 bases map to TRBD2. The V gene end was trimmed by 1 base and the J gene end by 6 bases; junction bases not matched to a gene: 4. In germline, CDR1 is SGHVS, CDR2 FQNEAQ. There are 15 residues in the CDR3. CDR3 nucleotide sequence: TGTGCCAGCAGCTTAGGGCGGGGGGGCCCCAATGAGCAGTTCTTC. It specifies CASSLGRGGPNEQFF.

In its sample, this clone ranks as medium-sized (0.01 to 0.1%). The CDR3 nucleotides are TGTGCCAGCAGCCAACGAGGGATCTACGAGCAGTACTTC. It codes for CASSQRGIYEQYF. The chain recombines TRBV14 with TRBJ2-7; D possibly corresponds to TRBD2 (5 bases). The V end was cut by 2 bases, the J end by 3 bases, with 8 bases between. Germline CDR1 SGHDN, CDR2 FVKESK. The CDR3 runs 13 residues.

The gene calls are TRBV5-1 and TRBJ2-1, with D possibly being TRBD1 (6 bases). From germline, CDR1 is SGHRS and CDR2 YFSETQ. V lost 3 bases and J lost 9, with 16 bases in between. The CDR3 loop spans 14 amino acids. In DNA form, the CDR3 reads TGCGCCAGCAGCTATGTACAGGGAAGCGGTGAGCAGTTCTTC. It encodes CASSYVQGSGEQFF.

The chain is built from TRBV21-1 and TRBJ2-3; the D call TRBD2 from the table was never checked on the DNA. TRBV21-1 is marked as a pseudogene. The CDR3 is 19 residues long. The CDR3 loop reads CASSTRNGTSGAGADTQYF. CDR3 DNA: TGTGCCAGCAGCACTAGGAACGGGACTAGCGGGGCGGGGGCAGATACGCAGTATTTT.

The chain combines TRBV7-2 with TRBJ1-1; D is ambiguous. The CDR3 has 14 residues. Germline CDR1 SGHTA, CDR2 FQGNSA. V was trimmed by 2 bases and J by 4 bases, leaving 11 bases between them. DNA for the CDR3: TGTGCCAGCAGCTTAAGACCGAGCGGCACTGAAGCTTTCTTT. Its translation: CASSLRPSGTEAFF.

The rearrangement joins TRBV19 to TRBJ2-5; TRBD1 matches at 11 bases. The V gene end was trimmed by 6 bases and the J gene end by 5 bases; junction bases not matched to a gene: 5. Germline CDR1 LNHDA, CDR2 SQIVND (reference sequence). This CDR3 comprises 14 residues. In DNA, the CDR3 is TGTGCCAGTAGCCCGGGACAGGGGGTCGAGACCCAGTACTTC. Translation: CASSPGQGVETQYF.

Here the CDR3 reads CASCRQENTGELFF. In nucleotides, the CDR3 is TGTGCCAGCTGTCGCCAGGAGAACACCGGGGAGCTGTTTTTT. The chain carries TRBV18 and TRBJ2-2; D gene ambiguous. This CDR3 has 14 amino acids. Germline V gene sequence: CDR1 KGHSH, CDR2 LQKENI. The V gene lost 7 bases and the J gene lost 1 base, with 10 bases spanning the gap.

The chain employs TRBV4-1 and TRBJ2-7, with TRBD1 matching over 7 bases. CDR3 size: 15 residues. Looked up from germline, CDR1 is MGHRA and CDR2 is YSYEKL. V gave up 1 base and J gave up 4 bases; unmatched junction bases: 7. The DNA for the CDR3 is TGCGCCAGCAGCCAAGGACAGGGCGCGCTTTACGAGCAGTACTTC. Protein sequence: CASSQGQGALYEQYF.